The sequence of this T cell receptor (beta chain) was determined in a study of Ad26.COV2.S vaccination and SARS-CoV-2 variants. In the study overall: This donor came from the COV1001 trial of Ad26.COV2.S. Intramuscularly, Ad26.COV2.S was given either once or twice, 56 days apart. Study-level results: It was found that vaccine and placebo recipients had similar non-spike TCR breadth.

On this clone: Its antigen is not identified.

Trimming took 5 bases from V and 5 from J; bases not matched to a gene: 6. The CDR3 spans 15 residues. In germline, CDR1 is SGHVS, CDR2 FQNEAQ. Sample treatment: approximately 18 received Ad26.COV2.S at low or high dose, single or two shots; about five received placebo; per-sample allocation not given. Samples came from day 63 after the first vaccine or placebo injection. Ad26.COV2.S expressed prefusion-stabilized spike from the original Wuhan strain. The data were produced by immunoSEQ multiplex PCR, yet TCRdb's version contains in-frame clones alone and is incomplete. Among about 350,000 clones listed, 75% to 90% were seen once.

Sample: peripheral blood, taken in a trial of Ad26.COV2.S vaccine versus placebo. The clonotype comes from a person aged 18-65 years who received the Ad26.COV2.S COVID-19 vaccine or a placebo. This chain joins TRBV7-8 and TRBJ2-7; 13 bases are shared with TRBD2. CDR3 sequence: CASSLWTSGSNEQYF. The CDR3 DNA is TGTGCCAGCAGCCTTTGGACTAGCGGGAGCAACGAGCAGTACTTC.